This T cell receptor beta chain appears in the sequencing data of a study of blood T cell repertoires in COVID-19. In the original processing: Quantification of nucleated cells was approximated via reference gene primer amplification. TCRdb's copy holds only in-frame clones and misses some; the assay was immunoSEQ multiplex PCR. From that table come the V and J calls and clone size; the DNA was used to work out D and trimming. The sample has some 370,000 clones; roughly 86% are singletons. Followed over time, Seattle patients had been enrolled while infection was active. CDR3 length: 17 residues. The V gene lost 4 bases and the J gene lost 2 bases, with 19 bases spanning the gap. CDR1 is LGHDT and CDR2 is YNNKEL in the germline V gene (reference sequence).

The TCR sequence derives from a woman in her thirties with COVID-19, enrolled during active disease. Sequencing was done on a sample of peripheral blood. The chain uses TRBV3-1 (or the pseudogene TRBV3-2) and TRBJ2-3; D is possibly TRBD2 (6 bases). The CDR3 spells CASSLGTSLDDTDTQYF. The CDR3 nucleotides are TGTGCCAGCAGCCTCGGGACTTCTCTAGATGACACAGATACGCAGTATTTT.